The 3 T cell receptor beta chains below come from one sample, sequenced in a study of T cells in Graves' hyperthyroidism and ophthalmopathy. Amplification of TCR beta CDR3 regions was performed using RNA transcripts as template. First-round RT-PCR of the TCR CDR3 relied on the HTBI primer set. A single record per CDR3 protein comes from TCRdb applying MiXCR to the multiplex PCR reads. The sample holds a few hundred thousand distinct CDR3 sequences, over 11% seen once. The sample taken for sequencing was blood. These receptors were taken from a woman in her thirties with Graves' hyperthyroidism that later progressed to Graves' ophthalmopathy.

The rearrangement joins TRBV10-3 to TRBJ2-7, with D perhaps given as TRBD1 or TRBD2 (5 bases each). The CDR3 totals 16 residues. The germline V and J ends were trimmed by 0 bases and 4 bases, with 16 bases remaining between them. Germline assignment: CDR1 ENHRY and CDR2 SYGVKD. In DNA, the CDR3 is TGTGCCATCAGTGAGTCCTGGGACGACTCGGGTTACGAGCAGTACTTC. Amino acid sequence: CAISESWDDSGYEQYF.

The chain employs TRBV19 and TRBJ1-5, with a tentative D call TRBD1 (6 bases). Looked up from germline, CDR1 is LNHDA and CDR2 is SQIVND (reference sequence). With 9 bases removed from V and 11 bases from J, the gap between germline ends came to 20 bases. This CDR3 spans 13 amino acids. The CDR3 reads CASRDTTRSAQHF. CDR3 nucleotide sequence: TGTGCCAGCCGGGACACAACCAGGTCAGCCCAGCATTTT. Looking up the rest from reference TRBV19 and TRBJ1-5 gives the full variable domain: DGGITQSPKYLFRKEGQNVTLSCEQNLNHDAMYWYRQDPGQGLRLIYYSQIVNDFQKGDIAEGYSVSREKKESFPLTVTSAQKNPTAFYLCASRDTTRSAQHFGDGTRLSIL.

The chain joins TRBV9 to TRBJ2-3, with unresolved D. V lost 0 bases and J lost 2, with 10 bases in between. Germline CDR1 and CDR2: SGDLS and YYNGEE. CDR3 length: 15 amino acids. CDR3 nucleotides: TGTGCCAGCAGCGTAGGGGCCTCGACCACAGATACGCAGTATTTT. Translation gives CASSVGASTTDTQYF. Filled out from reference TRBV9 and TRBJ2-3, the complete variable domain reads DSGVTQTPKHLITATGQRVTLRCSPRSGDLSVYWYQQSLDQGLQFLIQYYNGEERAKGNILERFSAQQFPDLHSELNLSSLELGDSALYFCASSVGASTTDTQYFGPGTRLTVL.